What follows are 23 T cell receptor beta chains derived from one specimen sequenced in a study (dated by TCRdb to about 2015). Receptors were amplified or captured by 5' RACE. The data were produced on an Illumina MiSeq. TCRdb handled the public reads itself, with Q25 trimming in fastp and clone calling in MiXCR, and kept productive beta chains. When rows share a CDR3 protein, they turn into one entry using the most common DNA and genes. Within this sample are fewer than 65,000 distinct CDR3 sequences, with less than 25% of them counted one time only. The top ten clonotypes cover 2.5% to 4% of the sample. Tregs were isolated as CD4+CD25+CD127-/low cells. The sequencing input was tumor-infiltrating Tregs sorted from the breast tumor. These receptors were collected from a female donor with breast cancer.

The rearrangement uses TRBV5-1 and TRBJ2-7; TRBD1 aligns across 7 bases. This CDR3 is 14 amino acids long. Trimming at V came to 4 bases and at J to 6 bases, leaving 10 bases not matched to a gene. CDR1 and CDR2 (germline): SGHRS, YFSETQ. The CDR3 loop reads CASSNDPTGAEQYF. CDR3 bases: TGCGCCAGCAGCAACGACCCTACAGGGGCCGAGCAGTACTTC.

The rearrangement links TRBV20-1 to TRBJ2-1, with D uncertain. This CDR3 spans 15 amino acids. Germline CDR1 and CDR2: DFQATT and SNEGSKA (reference sequence). Trimming took 7 bases from V and 0 from J, leaving 16 bases between them. The CDR3 coding sequence is TGCAGTGTTGATGGACGACTCAGCTCCTACAATGAGCAGTTCTTC. As protein: CSVDGRLSSYNEQFF.

In the case of this clonotype: One junction end disagrees with the germline gene, perhaps due to a read error. The chain uses TRBV29-1 and TRBJ1-2; 10 bases agree with TRBD1. CDR3 size: 11 residues. Looked up from germline, CDR1 is SQVTM and CDR2 is ANQGSEA. The CDR3 DNA follows: TGCAGCGGCCGGGACAGGGGCTCTTCGGGCTTC. Amino acid sequence: CSGRDRGSSGF.

In this sample, this clonotype turned up many times. The V call is TRBV5-1, the J call TRBJ1-1; 7 bases map to TRBD1. With 4 bases clipped from V and 7 bases from J, the junction kept 13 bases outside the gene matches. Looked up from germline, CDR1 is SGHRS and CDR2 is YFSETQ. The CDR3 spans 15 residues. CDR3 amino acids: CASSAGQSTAFEAFF. CDR3 nucleotides: TGCGCCAGCAGCGCGGGACAGAGTACCGCCTTTGAAGCTTTCTTT.

This clonotype came up a few times. This chain connects TRBV29-1 to TRBJ1-2; D ambiguous. Germline assignment: CDR1 SQVTM and CDR2 ANQGSEA. V was shortened by 2 bases and J by 8 bases, with 6 bases between the two germline ends. This CDR3 is 10 amino acids long. In nucleotides, the CDR3 is TGCAGCGTTGAACGCCAGGGCTACACCTTC. Translating gives CSVERQGYTF.

This clonotype was detected ten times or more. V usage is TRBV5-1 and J usage is TRBJ2-1; 7 bases are a match to TRBD1. This CDR3 comprises 18 residues. The junction had 10 bases not matched to a gene; V was cut back by 1 base and J by 0 bases. Germline V gives CDR1 SGHRS, CDR2 YFSETQ. CDR3 protein: CASSLRGPEQVSYNEQFF. The CDR3 nucleotides read TGCGCCAGCAGCTTGAGGGGGCCGGAACAGGTCTCCTACAATGAGCAGTTCTTC.

Details on this clonotype: Likely a read error: the CDR3 ends without its conserved phenylalanine or tryptophan. The V call is TRBV5-1, the J call TRBJ2-5; no clear D gene. Germline V gene lookup returns CDR1 SGHRS and CDR2 YFSETQ. This CDR3 is built from 13 residues. Trimming removed 4 bases at V and 1 base at J, with 8 bases between. The CDR3 DNA reads as TGCGCCAGCAGCCCTCGGCTCCAAGAGACCCAGTACCTC. This codes for CASSPRLQETQYL.

V is TRBV20-1 and J is TRBJ2-1, with TRBD2 matching 12 bases. Germline-derived CDR1 and CDR2 are DFQATT and SNEGSKA (reference sequence). With 5 bases clipped from V and 9 bases from J, the junction kept 11 bases outside the gene matches. This CDR3 has 15 residues. The CDR3 DNA follows: TGCAGTGCTGTTGGACTAGCGGGGAGGGATGTTGAGCAGTTCTTC. Protein product: CSAVGLAGRDVEQFF.

CDR3 amino acids: CASSLETGAGNTIYF. DNA of the CDR3: TGCGCCAGCAGCTTGGAAACAGGGGCTGGAAACACCATATATTTT. The gene calls are TRBV5-1 and TRBJ1-3; 7 bases are shared with TRBD1. CDR1 and CDR2 (germline): SGHRS, YFSETQ. This CDR3 contains 15 residues. V lost 0 bases to trimming and J lost 2 bases; unmatched junction nucleotides: 2.

The rearrangement joins TRBV7-2 to TRBJ1-5; maybe TRBD1 (5 bases). The CDR3 runs to 13 residues. The V and J ends lost 1 base and 6 bases respectively, with 7 bases between them. The germline gives CDR1 SGHTA, CDR2 FQGNSA. The CDR3 nucleotides read TGTGCCAGCAGCTTAGTGGGGGGTCAGCCCCAGCATTTT. Protein product: CASSLVGGQPQHF.

This clonotype occurred a few times. The chain is built from TRBV11-2 and TRBJ2-1; maybe TRBD2 (6 bases). V gave up 2 bases and J gave up 6 bases, with 14 bases separating them. CDR3 length: 15 residues. CDR1 and CDR2 (germline): SGHAT, FQNNGV. CDR3 nucleotides: TGTGCCAGCAGCTTACTAGCGACTAGTTTCAATGAGCAGTTCTTC. Translation gives CASSLLATSFNEQFF.

This clonotype was seen only a few times. The junction does not match germline at one end; this may be a read error. The rearrangement uses TRBV5-1 and TRBJ2-3, with D possibly being TRBD2 (6 bases). CDR3 length equals 12 residues. CDR1 and CDR2 from the germline V gene are SGHRS and YFSETQ. CDR3 region: CVSSSGTPAQYF. CDR3 DNA: TGCGTCAGCAGCTCGGGGACTCCAGCGCAGTATTTT.

This clonotype has a handful of counts. The chain carries TRBV28 and TRBJ1-5, with D uncertain. This CDR3 has 12 residues. V dropped 6 bases and J dropped 4 bases, with 7 bases sitting between them. The germline gives CDR1 MDHEN, CDR2 SYDVKM. The CDR3 protein is CASSDGNQPQHF. The CDR3, as DNA: TGTGCCAGCAGCGACGGGAATCAGCCCCAGCATTTT.

This chain connects TRBV7-2 to TRBJ2-4; D unclear. V was clipped by 5 bases and J by 3 bases, with 11 bases between them. The CDR3 spans 14 residues. CDR1 is SGHTA, CDR2 FQGNSA, per germline. The CDR3 region has the DNA TGTGCCAGCAGCATAGGGCCGGGCAAAAACATTCAGTACTTC. This gives the protein CASSIGPGKNIQYF.

The rearrangement links TRBV20-1 to TRBJ2-7; no firm D call. The length of the CDR3 is 12 residues. CDR1 is DFQATT and CDR2 is SNEGSKA in the germline V gene (reference sequence). The CDR3 nucleotides are TGCAGCGCCCGGACGGACTCCTACGAGCAGTACTTC. It encodes CSARTDSYEQYF.

This clonotype was found a few times. V usage is TRBV12-3 or TRBV12-4 and J usage is TRBJ1-2; TRBD1 agrees at 7 bases. The V and J ends lost 1 base and 10 bases, in that order; junction bases with no gene match: 9. CDR3 length equals 14 residues. DNA for the CDR3: TGTGCCAGCAGTTTAGGGGGACAGCGTACAACCTACACCTTC. Translation gives CASSLGGQRTTYTF.

This clonotype has a handful of counts. This chain joins TRBV6-5 and TRBJ1-1; no definite D call. The ends were cut back, 5 bases at V and 2 bases at J, with 15 bases in the middle. Germline V gene data show CDR1 as MNHEY and CDR2 as SVGAGI. The CDR3 is made up of 15 amino acids. The CDR3 is CASSPGRRANTEAFF. CDR3 DNA sequence: TGTGCCAGCAGTCCCGGGCGCAGAGCTAACACTGAAGCTTTCTTT.

For this clonotype: One end of the junction does not line up with germline, which may come from a read error. J is TRBJ1-4 and V is TRBV29-1, with 8 positions matching TRBD1. In germline, CDR1 is SQVTM, CDR2 ANQGSEA. The CDR3 loop spans 15 amino acids. CDR3 sequence (DNA): TGCAGCGCTGAAGGATCAGGGACAGGCGGGGGAAAACTGTTTTTT. Translation: CSAEGSGTGGGKLFF.

This clonotype came up a few times. The genes are TRBV27 and TRBJ1-5; D not certain. Trimming took off 3 bases at V and 7 bases at J, with 10 bases between the two ends. This CDR3 is 13 amino acids long. The germline CDR1 and CDR2 sequences are MNHEY and SMNVEV (reference sequence). For the CDR3, the DNA is TGTGCCAGCAGTTTCAAAGGTGGACAGCCCCAGCATTTT. It yields the protein CASSFKGGQPQHF.

Many counts were recorded for this clonotype. The chain employs TRBV7-2 and TRBJ1-6; no clear D. In germline, CDR1 is SGHTA, CDR2 FQGNSA. The V end lost 2 bases, the J end lost 14 bases, and 10 bases lay between the germline ends. CDR3 size: 12 residues. The DNA for the CDR3 is TGTGCCAGCAGCTTATACATCGGGTCCCTCCACTTT. It translates to CASSLYIGSLHF.

This clonotype was picked up a small number of times. The rearrangement uses TRBV5-1 and TRBJ2-4; D unresolved. Germline V gives CDR1 SGHRS, CDR2 YFSETQ. Trimming shortened V by 0 bases and J by 8 bases, and 6 bases separated the two germline ends. The CDR3 consists of 12 residues. The CDR3 spells CASSLVRDIQYF. The CDR3, as DNA: TGCGCCAGCAGCTTGGTACGGGACATTCAGTACTTC.

The chain combines TRBV20-1 with TRBJ2-5; TRBD2 might be the D (5 bases). The CDR3 covers 12 residues. Trimming pared 0 bases from V and 11 bases from J, leaving 13 bases between. Germline V gives CDR1 DFQATT, CDR2 SNEGSKA (reference sequence). The CDR3 DNA sequence: TGCAGTGCTAGAGATCTCGGGGAGAGACAGTACTTC. Protein product: CSARDLGERQYF.

This clonotype was counted between two and nine times. The gene calls are TRBV5-1 and TRBJ1-1, with a weak D call TRBD1 (6 bases). From germline, CDR1 is SGHRS and CDR2 YFSETQ. This CDR3 comprises 15 residues. Trimming removed 3 bases at V and 5 bases at J, with 17 bases between. Here the CDR3 reads CASSSTTGGVTEAFF. CDR3 DNA: TGCGCCAGCAGCTCCACGACAGGCGGAGTAACTGAAGCTTTCTTT.